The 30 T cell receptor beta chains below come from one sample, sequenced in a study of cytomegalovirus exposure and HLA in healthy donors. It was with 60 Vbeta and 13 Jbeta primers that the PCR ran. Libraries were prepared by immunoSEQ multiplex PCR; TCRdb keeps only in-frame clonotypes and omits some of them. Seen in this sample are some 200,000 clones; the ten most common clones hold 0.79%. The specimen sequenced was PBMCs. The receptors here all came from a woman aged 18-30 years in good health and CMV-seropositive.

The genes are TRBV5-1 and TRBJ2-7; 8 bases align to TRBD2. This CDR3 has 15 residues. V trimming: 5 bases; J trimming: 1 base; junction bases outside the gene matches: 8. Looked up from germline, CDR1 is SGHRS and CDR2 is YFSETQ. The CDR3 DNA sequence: TGCGCCAGCAGTCCCCAGCGGGAGAAGTCCTACGAGCAGTACTTC. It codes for CASSPQREKSYEQYF.

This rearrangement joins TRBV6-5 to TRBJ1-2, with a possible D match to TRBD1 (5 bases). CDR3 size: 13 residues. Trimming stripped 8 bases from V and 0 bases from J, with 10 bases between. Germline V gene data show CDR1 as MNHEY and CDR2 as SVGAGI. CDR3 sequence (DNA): TGTGCCAGCCGTCGGGGGGCTAACTATGGCTACACCTTC. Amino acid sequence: CASRRGANYGYTF.

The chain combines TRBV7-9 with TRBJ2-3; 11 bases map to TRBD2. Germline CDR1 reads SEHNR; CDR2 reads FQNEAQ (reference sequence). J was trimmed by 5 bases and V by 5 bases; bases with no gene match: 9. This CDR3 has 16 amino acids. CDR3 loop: CASSGTSGGYIDTQYF. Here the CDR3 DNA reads TGTGCCAGCAGCGGCACTAGCGGGGGATATATAGATACGCAGTATTTT.

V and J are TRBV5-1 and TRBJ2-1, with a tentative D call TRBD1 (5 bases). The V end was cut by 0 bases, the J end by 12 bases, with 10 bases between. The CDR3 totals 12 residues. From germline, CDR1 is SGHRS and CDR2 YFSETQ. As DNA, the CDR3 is TGCGCCAGCAGCTTGGAAAGGGGCGGGCAGTTCTTC. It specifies CASSLERGGQFF.

The CDR3 DNA reads TGCGCCAGCAGCTTCGGACTAGCGGCTAACACCGGGGAGCTGTTTTTT. This translates into CASSFGLAANTGELFF. The J gene is TRBJ2-2, the V gene TRBV5-1; TRBD2 matches 10 bases. J lost 2 bases, V lost 2 bases, and 3 bases had no gene match. The V gene's germline CDR1 is SGHRS and CDR2 YFSETQ. The CDR3 contains 16 residues.

In DNA form, the CDR3 reads TGTGCCAGTAGTATAATGGGACAGTCGGCTGGAAACACCATATATTTT. Translating gives CASSIMGQSAGNTIYF. V is TRBV19 and J is TRBJ1-3; TRBD1 aligns across 7 bases. Trimming removed 2 bases from V and 2 bases from J; junction bases left unmatched: 6. The CDR3 consists of 16 residues. The V gene's germline CDR1 is LNHDA and CDR2 SQIVND (reference sequence).

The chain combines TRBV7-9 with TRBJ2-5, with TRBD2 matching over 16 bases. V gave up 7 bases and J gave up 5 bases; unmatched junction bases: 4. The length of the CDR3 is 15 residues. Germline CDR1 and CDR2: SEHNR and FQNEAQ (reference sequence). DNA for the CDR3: TGTGCCAGCAACATGGGACTAGCGGGGGGGGAGACCCAGTACTTC. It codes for CASNMGLAGGETQYF.

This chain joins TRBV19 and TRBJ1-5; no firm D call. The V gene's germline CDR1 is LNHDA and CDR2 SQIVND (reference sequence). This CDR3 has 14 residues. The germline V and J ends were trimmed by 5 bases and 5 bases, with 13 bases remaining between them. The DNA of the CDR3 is TGTGCCAGTAGTCTCTACCCCGGGGATCAGCCCCAGCATTTT. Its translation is CASSLYPGDQPQHF.

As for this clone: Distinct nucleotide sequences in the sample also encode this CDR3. The CDR3 bases are TGCGCCAGCAGCTTAGGAGGCACTAGCACAGATACGCAGTATTTT. Protein product: CASSLGGTSTDTQYF. The chain carries TRBV5-1 and TRBJ2-3, with a weak D call TRBD2 (5 bases). V lost 2 bases and J 0 bases, leaving 10 bases between the germline ends. The CDR3 runs 15 residues. Per germline, CDR1 SGHRS and CDR2 YFSETQ.

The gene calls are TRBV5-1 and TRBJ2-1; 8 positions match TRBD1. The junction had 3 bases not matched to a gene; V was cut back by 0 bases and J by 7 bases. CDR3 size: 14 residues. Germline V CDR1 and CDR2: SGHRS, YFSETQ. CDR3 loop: CASSLGQGINEQFF. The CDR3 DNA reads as TGCGCCAGCAGCTTGGGACAGGGGATAAATGAGCAGTTCTTC.

This chain's CDR3 is CASSAGGMKGNEQFF. The CDR3 DNA is TGCGCCAGCAGTGCCGGGGGTATGAAAGGGAATGAGCAGTTCTTC. This chain joins TRBV10-1 and TRBJ2-1, with D perhaps TRBD2 (6 bases). Germline CDR1 reads WNHNN; CDR2 reads SYGVQD (reference sequence). The V and J ends lost 4 bases and 7 bases respectively, with 17 bases between them. The CDR3 is made up of 15 amino acids.

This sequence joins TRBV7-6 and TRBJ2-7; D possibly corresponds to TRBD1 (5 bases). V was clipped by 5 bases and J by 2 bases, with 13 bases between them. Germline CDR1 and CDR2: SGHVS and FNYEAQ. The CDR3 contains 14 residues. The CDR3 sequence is CASSSQTGAYEQYF. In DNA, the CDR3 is TGTGCCAGCAGCAGCCAAACAGGAGCCTACGAGCAGTACTTC.

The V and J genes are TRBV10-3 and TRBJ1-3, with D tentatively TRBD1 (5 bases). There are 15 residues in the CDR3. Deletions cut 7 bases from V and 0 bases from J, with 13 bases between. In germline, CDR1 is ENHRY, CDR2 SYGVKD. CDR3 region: CAITPGHASGNTIYF. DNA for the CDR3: TGTGCCATCACCCCCGGACACGCCTCTGGAAACACCATATATTTT.

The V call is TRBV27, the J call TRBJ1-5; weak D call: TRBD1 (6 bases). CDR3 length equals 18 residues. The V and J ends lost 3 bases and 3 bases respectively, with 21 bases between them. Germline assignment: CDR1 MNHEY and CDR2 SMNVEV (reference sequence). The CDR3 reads CASSFFGGAGEVNQPQHF. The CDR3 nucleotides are TGTGCCAGCAGTTTCTTTGGGGGCGCGGGAGAGGTCAATCAGCCCCAGCATTTT.

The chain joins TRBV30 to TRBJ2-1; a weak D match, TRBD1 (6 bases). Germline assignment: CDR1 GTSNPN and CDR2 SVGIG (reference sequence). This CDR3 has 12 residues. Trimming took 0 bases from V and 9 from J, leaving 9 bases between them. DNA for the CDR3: TGTGCCTGGAGTGTTACAGGGAGTGAGCAGTTCTTC. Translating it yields CAWSVTGSEQFF.

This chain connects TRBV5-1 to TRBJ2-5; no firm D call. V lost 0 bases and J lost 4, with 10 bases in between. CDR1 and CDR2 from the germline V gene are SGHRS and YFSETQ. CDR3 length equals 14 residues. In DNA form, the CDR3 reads TGCGCCAGCAGCTTGGGCAGCGTCGGAGAGACCCAGTACTTC. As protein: CASSLGSVGETQYF.

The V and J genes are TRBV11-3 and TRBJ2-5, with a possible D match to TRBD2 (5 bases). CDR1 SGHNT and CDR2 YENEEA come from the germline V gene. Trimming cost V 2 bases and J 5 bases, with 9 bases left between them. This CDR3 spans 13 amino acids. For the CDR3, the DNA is TGTGCCAGCAGCTTAAGAGGGCGGGAGACCCAGTACTTC. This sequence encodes CASSLRGRETQYF.

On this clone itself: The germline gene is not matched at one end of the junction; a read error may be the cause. The CDR3 DNA follows: TGTGCTAGCAGCCTCGACAGGTACAATGAGCAGTTCTTC. It encodes CASSLDRYNEQFF. The genes are TRBV7-7 and TRBJ2-1, with D maybe TRBD1 (6 bases). CDR1 is SSHAT and CDR2 is FNYEAQ in the germline V gene (reference sequence). The length of the CDR3 is 13 residues.

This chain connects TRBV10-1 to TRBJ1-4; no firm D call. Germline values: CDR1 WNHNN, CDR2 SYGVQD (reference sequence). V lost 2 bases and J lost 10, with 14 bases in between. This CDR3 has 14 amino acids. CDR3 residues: CASSERRPRGKLFF. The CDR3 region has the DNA TGCGCCAGCAGTGAGAGGCGACCACGGGGAAAACTGTTTTTT.

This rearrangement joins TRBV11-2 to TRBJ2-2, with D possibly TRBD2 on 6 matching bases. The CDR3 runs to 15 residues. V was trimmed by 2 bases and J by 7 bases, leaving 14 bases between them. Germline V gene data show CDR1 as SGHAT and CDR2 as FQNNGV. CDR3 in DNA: TGTGCCAGCAGCTTACTACGCGGGACCCACGGGGAGCTGTTTTTT. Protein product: CASSLLRGTHGELFF.

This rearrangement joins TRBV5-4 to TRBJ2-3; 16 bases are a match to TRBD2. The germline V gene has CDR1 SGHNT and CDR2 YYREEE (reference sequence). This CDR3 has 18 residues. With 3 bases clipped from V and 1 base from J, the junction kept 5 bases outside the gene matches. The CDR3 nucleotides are TGTGCCAGCAGCTCCGGGACTAGCGGGGGGGCAGGCACAGATACGCAGTATTTT. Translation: CASSSGTSGGAGTDTQYF.

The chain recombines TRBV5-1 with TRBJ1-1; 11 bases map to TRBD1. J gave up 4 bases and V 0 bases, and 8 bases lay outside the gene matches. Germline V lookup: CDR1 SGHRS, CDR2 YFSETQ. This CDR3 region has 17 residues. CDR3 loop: CASSLEGTGGGGTEAFF. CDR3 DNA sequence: TGCGCCAGCAGCTTGGAAGGGACAGGGGGAGGGGGCACTGAAGCTTTCTTT.

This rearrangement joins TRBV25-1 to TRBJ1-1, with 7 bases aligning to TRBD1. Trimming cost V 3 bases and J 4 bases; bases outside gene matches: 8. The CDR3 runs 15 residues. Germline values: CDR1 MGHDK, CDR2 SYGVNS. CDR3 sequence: CASSDPAGGSTEAFF. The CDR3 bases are TGTGCCAGCAGTGACCCAGCAGGGGGAAGCACTGAAGCTTTCTTT.

The CDR3 sequence is CASSLVRDTLMGYEQYF. CDR3 DNA: TGTGCCAGCAGCTTAGTACGGGACACCTTAATGGGCTACGAGCAGTACTTC. V gene TRBV7-9 combines with J gene TRBJ2-7; maybe TRBD1 (6 bases). This CDR3 region has 17 residues. From germline, CDR1 is SEHNR and CDR2 FQNEAQ (reference sequence). V gave up 1 base and J gave up 3 bases, with 19 bases separating them.

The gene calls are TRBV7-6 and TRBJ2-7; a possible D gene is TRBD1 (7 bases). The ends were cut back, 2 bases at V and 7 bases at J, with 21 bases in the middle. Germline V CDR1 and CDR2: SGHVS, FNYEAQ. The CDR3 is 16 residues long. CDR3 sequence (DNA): TGTGCCAGCAGCTTAAATCGGCAGGGGGGATCGGGGGAGCAGTACTTC. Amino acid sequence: CASSLNRQGGSGEQYF.

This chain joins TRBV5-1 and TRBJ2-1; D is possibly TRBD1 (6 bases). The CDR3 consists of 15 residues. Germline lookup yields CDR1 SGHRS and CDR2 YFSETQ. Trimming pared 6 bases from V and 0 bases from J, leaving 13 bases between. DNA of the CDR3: TGCGCCAGCACAACCGACAGGCCCTCCTACAATGAGCAGTTCTTC. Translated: CASTTDRPSYNEQFF. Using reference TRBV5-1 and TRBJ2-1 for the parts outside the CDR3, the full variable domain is KAGVTQTPRYLIKTRGQQVTLSCSPISGHRSVSWYQQTPGQGLQFLFEYFSETQRNKGNFPGRFSGRQFSNSRSEMNVSTLELGDSALYLCASTTDRPSYNEQFFGPGTRLTVL.

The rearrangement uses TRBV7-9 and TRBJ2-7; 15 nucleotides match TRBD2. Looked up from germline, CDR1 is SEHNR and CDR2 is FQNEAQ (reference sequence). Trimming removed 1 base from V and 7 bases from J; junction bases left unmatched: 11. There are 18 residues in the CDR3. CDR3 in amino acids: CASSLGGLAGGPRGEQYF. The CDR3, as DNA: TGTGCCAGCAGCTTAGGAGGACTAGCGGGAGGGCCCAGGGGAGAGCAGTACTTC.

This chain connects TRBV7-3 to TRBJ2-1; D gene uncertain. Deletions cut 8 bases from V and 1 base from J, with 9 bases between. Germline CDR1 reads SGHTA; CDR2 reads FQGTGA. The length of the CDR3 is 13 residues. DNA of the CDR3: TGTGCCAGCGGGTTCGGGTCCTACAATGAGCAGTTCTTC. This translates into CASGFGSYNEQFF.

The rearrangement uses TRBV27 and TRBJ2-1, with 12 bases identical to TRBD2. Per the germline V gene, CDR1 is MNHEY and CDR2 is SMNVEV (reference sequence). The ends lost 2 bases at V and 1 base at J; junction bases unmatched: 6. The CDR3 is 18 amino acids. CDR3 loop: CASSLQTSGSASYNEQFF. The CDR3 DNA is TGTGCCAGCAGTTTACAGACTAGCGGGAGCGCTTCCTACAATGAGCAGTTCTTC.

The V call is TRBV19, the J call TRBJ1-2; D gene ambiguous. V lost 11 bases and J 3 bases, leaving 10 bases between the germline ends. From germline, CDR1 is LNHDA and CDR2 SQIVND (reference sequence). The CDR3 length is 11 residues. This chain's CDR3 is CAGGEDYGYTF. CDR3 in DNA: TGTGCCGGCGGGGAAGACTATGGCTACACCTTC. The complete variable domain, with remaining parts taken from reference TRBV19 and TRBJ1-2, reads DGGITQSPKYLFRKEGQNVTLSCEQNLNHDAMYWYRQDPGQGLRLIYYSQIVNDFQKGDIAEGYSVSREKKESFPLTVTSAQKNPTAFYLCAGGEDYGYTFGSGTRLTVV.